This record looks at one T cell receptor (beta chain) sequence and its context. This record comes from a study of blood T cell repertoires in COVID-19. From germline, CDR1 is SGHTA and CDR2 FQGNSA. The CDR3 sequence is 15 residues long. V was cut by 5 bases and J by 2 bases, with 14 bases left in between. The authors' processing: Amplification of reference gene primers provided the estimated nucleated cell counts. Some clones are missing from TCRdb's copy, which holds only in-frame ones; the method was immunoSEQ multiplex PCR. From that table come the V and J calls and clone size; the DNA was used to work out D and trimming. The table has 130,000 to 150,000 clones, approximately 90% seen once.

This sequence originates from an older woman with active COVID-19. The sequenced sample was peripheral blood. The chain recombines TRBV7-2 with TRBJ2-3, with D uncertain. DNA of the CDR3: TGTGCCAGCAGCCCTACTTACTCCTACACAGATACGCAGTATTTT. It yields the protein CASSPTYSYTDTQYF.